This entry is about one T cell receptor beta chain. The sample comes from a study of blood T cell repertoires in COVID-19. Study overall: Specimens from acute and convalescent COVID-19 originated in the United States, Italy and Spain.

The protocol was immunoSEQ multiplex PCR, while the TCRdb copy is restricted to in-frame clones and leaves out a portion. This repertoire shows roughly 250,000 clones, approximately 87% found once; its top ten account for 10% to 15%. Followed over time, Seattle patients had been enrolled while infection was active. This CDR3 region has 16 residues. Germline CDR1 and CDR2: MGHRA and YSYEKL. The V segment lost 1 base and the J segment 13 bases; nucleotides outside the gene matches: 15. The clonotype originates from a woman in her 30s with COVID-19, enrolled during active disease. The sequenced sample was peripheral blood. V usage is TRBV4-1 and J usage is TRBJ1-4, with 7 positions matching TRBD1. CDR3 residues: CASSQGGGRGAVGLFF. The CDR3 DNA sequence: TGCGCCAGCAGCCAAGGTGGGGGCAGGGGGGCCGTTGGACTGTTTTTT.